This note documents a single T cell receptor beta chain sequence. Assay used: immunoSEQ multiplex PCR; TCRdb lists only in-frame clones, some missing. The sample records 310,000 or so clones, around nine tenths being singletons. This entry comes from a study of blood T cell repertoires in COVID-19. The wider study: T cells, B-cell-depleted T cells, or PBMCs provided the cDNA or gDNA that served as material.

Participants, about 18 to 90 years old, spanned under 30 US areas. Categorization into cohorts depended on clinical history that participants reported. Either two negative PCRs, clearance, or symptom resolution qualified Cohort 3 donors as recovered. Trimming stripped 0 bases from V and 3 bases from J, with 15 bases between. The CDR3 loop spans 16 amino acids. Germline values: CDR1 MNHEY, CDR2 SVGAGI. This chain connects TRBV6-5 to TRBJ2-7; possibly TRBD1 for D (5 bases). The receptor was derived from a woman between 35 and 50 years old who had recovered from COVID-19. The sequenced sample consisted of PBMCs or T cells enriched from blood (not recorded which). The CDR3 DNA is TGTGCCAGCAGTTACTCGAGGTTGTTTCAGGGCTACGAGCAGTACTTC. Amino acid sequence: CASSYSRLFQGYEQYF.